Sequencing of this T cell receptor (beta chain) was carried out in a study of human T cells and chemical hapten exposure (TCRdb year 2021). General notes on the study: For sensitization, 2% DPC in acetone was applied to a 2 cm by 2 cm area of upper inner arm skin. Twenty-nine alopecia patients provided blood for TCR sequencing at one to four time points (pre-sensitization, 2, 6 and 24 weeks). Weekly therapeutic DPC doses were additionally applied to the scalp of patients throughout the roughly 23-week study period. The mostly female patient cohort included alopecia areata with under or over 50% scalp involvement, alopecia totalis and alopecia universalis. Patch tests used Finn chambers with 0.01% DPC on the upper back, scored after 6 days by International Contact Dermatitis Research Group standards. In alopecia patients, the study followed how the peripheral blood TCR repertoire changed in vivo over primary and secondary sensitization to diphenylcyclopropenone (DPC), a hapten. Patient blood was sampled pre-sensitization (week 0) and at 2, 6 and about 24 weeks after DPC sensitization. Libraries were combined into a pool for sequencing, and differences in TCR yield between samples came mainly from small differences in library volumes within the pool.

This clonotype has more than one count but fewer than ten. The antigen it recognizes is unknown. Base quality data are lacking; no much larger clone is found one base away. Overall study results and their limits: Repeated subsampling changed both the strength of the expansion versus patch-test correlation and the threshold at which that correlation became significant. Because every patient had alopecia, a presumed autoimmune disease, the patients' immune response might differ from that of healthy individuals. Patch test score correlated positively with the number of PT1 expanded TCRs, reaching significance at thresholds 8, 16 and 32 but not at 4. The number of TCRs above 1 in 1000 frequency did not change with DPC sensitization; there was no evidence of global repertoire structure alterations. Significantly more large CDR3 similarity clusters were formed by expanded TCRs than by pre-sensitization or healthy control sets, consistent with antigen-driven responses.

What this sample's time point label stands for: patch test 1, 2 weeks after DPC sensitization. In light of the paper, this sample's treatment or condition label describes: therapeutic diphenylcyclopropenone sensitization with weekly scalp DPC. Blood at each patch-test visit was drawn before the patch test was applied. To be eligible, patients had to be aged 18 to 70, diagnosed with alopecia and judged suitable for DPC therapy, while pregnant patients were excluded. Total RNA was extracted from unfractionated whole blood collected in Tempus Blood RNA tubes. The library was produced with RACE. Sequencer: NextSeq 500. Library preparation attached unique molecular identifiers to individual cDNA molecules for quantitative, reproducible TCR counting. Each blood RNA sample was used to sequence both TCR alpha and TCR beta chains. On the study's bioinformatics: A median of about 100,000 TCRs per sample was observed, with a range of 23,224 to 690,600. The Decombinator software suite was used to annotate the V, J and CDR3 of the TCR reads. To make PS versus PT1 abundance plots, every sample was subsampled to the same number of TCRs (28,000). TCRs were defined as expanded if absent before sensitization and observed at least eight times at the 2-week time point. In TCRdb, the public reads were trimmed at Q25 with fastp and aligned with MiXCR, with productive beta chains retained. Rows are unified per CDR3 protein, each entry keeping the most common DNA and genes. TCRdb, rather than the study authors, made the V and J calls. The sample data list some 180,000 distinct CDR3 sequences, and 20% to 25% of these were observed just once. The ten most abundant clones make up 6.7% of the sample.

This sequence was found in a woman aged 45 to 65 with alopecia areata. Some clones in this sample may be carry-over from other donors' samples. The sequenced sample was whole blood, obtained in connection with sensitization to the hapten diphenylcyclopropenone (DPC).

The CDR3 sequence is CASSPDSLRNTEAFF. In nucleotides, the sequence is TGTGCCAGCTCACCGGACAGCTTACGGAACACTGAAGCTTTCTTT. The sequence joins TRBV2 to TRBJ1-1; the D region possibly corresponds to TRBD1 (6 bases align). The V and J ends are trimmed by 8 bases and 1 base, leaving 17 bases between them. CDR1 and CDR2, per the germline V gene, are SNHLY and FYNNEI. The CDR3 measures 15 amino acids from cysteine to phenylalanine. The retained sequence is limited to the CDR3, 45 bases, with the frame set at the first base. Full variable domain (CDR3 extended with the reference TRBV2 and TRBJ1-1 proteins): EPEVTQTPSHQVTQMGQEVILRCVPISNHLYFYWYRQILGQKVEFLVSFYNNEISEKSEIFDDQFSVERPDGSNFTLKIRSTKLEDSAMYFCASSPDSLRNTEAFFGQGTRLTVV.